What follows are 10 T cell receptor beta chains derived from one specimen sequenced in a study of T cell repertoires in ileal Crohn's disease. Sequencing used immunoSEQ multiplex PCR; TCRdb keeps in-frame clones, though not all of them. The sample has about 11,000 clones, 75% to 85% seen once; the top ten hold approximately 6.5%. Documented time point: neoterminal ileum biopsy at postoperative endoscopy, about 6 months after surgery. Input material: ileal tissue. These TCRs come from an adult with Crohn's disease.

This rearrangement joins TRBV5-1 to TRBJ2-7; a possible D gene is TRBD2 (6 bases). The CDR3 length is 15 residues. Trimming shortened V by 7 bases and J by 3 bases, and 20 bases separated the two germline ends. CDR1 and CDR2 (germline): SGHRS, YFSETQ. CDR3 bases: TGCGCCAGCGAACCCGGCGGGACGCGTGACTACGAGCAGTACTTC. The encoded protein is CASEPGGTRDYEQYF.

This clone was counted a few times. The chain uses TRBV4-1 and TRBJ2-7; TRBD2 is a possible D gene (6 bases). Trimming pared 2 bases from V and 0 bases from J, leaving 11 bases between. Germline values: CDR1 MGHRA, CDR2 YSYEKL. The CDR3 totals 15 residues. This CDR3 is CASSQIPGDSYEQYF. As DNA, the CDR3 is TGCGCCAGCAGCCAAATTCCGGGGGACTCCTACGAGCAGTACTTC.

CDR3 DNA sequence: TGTGCCAGCAGCAAACGACAGGCCGCAGAAACCCTCCACTTT. Its protein is CASSKRQAAETLHF. The V gene is TRBV7-2, the J gene TRBJ1-6; D might be TRBD1 (6 bases). The germline V gene has CDR1 SGHTA and CDR2 FQGNSA. The CDR3 totals 14 residues. Trimming took 5 bases from V and 14 from J, leaving 19 bases between them.

This chain joins TRBV7-9 and TRBJ1-3; D is perhaps TRBD1 (6 bases). Per the germline V gene, CDR1 is SEHNR and CDR2 is FQNEAQ (reference sequence). The CDR3 spans 17 residues. V was cut by 4 bases and J by 4 bases, with 20 bases left in between. The CDR3 region is CASSSFLGAQGGNTIYF. Written as DNA, the CDR3 is TGTGCCAGCAGCTCCTTCCTCGGCGCGCAGGGGGGAAACACCATATATTTT. Variable domain in full (rest from reference TRBV7-9 and TRBJ1-3): DTGVSQNPRHKITKRGQNVTFRCDPISEHNRLYWYRQTLGQGPEFLTYFQNEAQLEKSRLLSDRFSAERPKGSFSTLEIQRTEQGDSAMYLCASSSFLGAQGGNTIYFGEGSWLTVV.

The sample holds one count of this clone. The sample carries other DNA sequences with the same CDR3. In nucleotides, the CDR3 is TGTGCCAGCAGTTCCCCGTACCAGGGTAATTCACCCCTCCACTTT. Translation gives CASSSPYQGNSPLHF. This chain links TRBV27 with TRBJ1-6, with D possibly TRBD1 on 5 matching bases. The CDR3 spans 15 residues. V lost 4 bases and J lost 6, with 13 bases in between. Germline V gene sequence: CDR1 MNHEY, CDR2 SMNVEV (reference sequence).

The CDR3 loop is CASSLVGLGNTEAFF. CDR3 DNA: TGTGCCAGCAGCTTAGTTGGACTCGGGAACACTGAAGCTTTCTTT. The chain is built from TRBV7-9 and TRBJ1-1, with D uncertain. V lost 1 base, J lost 1 base, and 10 bases lay in between. Germline V gives CDR1 SEHNR, CDR2 FQNEAQ (reference sequence). This CDR3 has 15 amino acids. The whole variable domain, filled in from reference TRBV7-9 and TRBJ1-1, reads DTGVSQNPRHKITKRGQNVTFRCDPISEHNRLYWYRQTLGQGPEFLTYFQNEAQLEKSRLLSDRFSAERPKGSFSTLEIQRTEQGDSAMYLCASSLVGLGNTEAFFGQGTRLTVV.

This clone was picked up one time. This rearrangement joins TRBV5-1 to TRBJ1-1; 7 positions match TRBD1. The V gene end was trimmed by 5 bases and the J gene end by 4 bases; junction bases not matched to a gene: 11. Germline values: CDR1 SGHRS, CDR2 YFSETQ. The CDR3 is 15 amino acids. This chain's CDR3 is CASRQDRVPGTEAFF. CDR3 DNA sequence: TGCGCCAGCAGGCAAGACAGGGTACCAGGCACTGAAGCTTTCTTT.

The V call is TRBV30, the J call TRBJ2-7; 7 nucleotides agree with TRBD1. CDR3 length equals 13 residues. The junction had 1 base not matched to a gene; V was cut back by 0 bases and J by 2 bases. CDR1 is GTSNPN and CDR2 is SVGIG in the germline V gene (reference sequence). CDR3 in amino acids: CAWSVQGAYEQYF. CDR3 coding DNA: TGTGCCTGGAGTGTGCAGGGGGCCTACGAGCAGTACTTC.

This chain joins TRBV9 and TRBJ1-1; 8 nucleotides align to TRBD1. The junction had 3 bases not matched to a gene; V was cut back by 1 base and J by 7 bases. Germline CDR1 and CDR2: SGDLS and YYNGEE. The CDR3 totals 13 residues. The CDR3 nucleotides are TGTGCCAGCAGCGTAAGACAGGGGAGTGAAGCTTTCTTT. Its protein product is CASSVRQGSEAFF. The variable domain in full, with the rest retrieved from reference TRBV9 and TRBJ1-1, is DSGVTQTPKHLITATGQRVTLRCSPRSGDLSVYWYQQSLDQGLQFLIQYYNGEERAKGNILERFSAQQFPDLHSELNLSSLELGDSALYFCASSVRQGSEAFFGQGTRLTVV.

The chain recombines TRBV6-1 with TRBJ2-3; 8 positions match TRBD1. The CDR3 runs 13 residues. With 11 bases clipped from V and 6 bases from J, the junction kept 10 bases outside the gene matches. Germline CDR1 and CDR2: MNHNS and SASEGT. For the CDR3, the DNA is TGTGCCTATAGTTTTACAGGGGGGGATACGCAGTATTTT. This sequence encodes CAYSFTGGDTQYF.